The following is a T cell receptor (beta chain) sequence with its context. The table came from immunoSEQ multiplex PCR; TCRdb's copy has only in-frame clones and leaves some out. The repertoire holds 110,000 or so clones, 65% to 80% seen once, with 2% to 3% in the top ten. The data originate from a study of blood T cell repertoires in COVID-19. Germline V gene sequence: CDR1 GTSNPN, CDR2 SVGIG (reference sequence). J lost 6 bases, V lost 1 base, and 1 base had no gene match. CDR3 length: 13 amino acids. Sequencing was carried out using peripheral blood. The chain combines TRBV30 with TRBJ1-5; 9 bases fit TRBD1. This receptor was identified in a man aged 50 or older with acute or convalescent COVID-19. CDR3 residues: CAWSAQGAQPQHF. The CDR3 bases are TGTGCCTGGAGTGCACAGGGGGCTCAGCCCCAGCATTTT.